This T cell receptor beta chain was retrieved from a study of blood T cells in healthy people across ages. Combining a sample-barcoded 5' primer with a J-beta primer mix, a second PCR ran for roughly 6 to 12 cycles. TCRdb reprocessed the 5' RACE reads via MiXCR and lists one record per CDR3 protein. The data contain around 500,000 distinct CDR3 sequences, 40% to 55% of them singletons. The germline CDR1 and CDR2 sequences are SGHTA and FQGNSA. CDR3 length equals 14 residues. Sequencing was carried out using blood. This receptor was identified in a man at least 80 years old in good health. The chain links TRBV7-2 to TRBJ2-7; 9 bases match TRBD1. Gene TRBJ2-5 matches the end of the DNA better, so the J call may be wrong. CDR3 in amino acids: CASSTQGAVETQYF. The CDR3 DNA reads TGTGCCAGCAGCACACAGGGGGCGGTGGAGACCCAGTACTTC.